The 23 T cell receptor beta chains below were found in one sample sequenced in a study of post-analysis software for immune sequencing data. Study-wide findings and caveats: In patients, TRBV5-6, TRBV5-1 and TRBV20-1 belonged to roughly five TRBV segments found more frequently than in controls.

Antigen specificity for these receptors is unknown. TCR beta cDNA libraries included unique molecular identifiers. TCRdb reprocessed the PCR reads with MiXCR, giving one entry per CDR3 protein. Of about 560,000 distinct CDR3 sequences listed, about 40% are singletons. The sample taken for sequencing was blood. These TCRs come from a girl aged 10 to 17 with multiple sclerosis.

V is TRBV10-3 and J is TRBJ2-1; no clear D gene. The V and J ends lost 0 bases and 6 bases respectively, with 15 bases between them. The CDR3 covers 16 residues. The V gene's germline CDR1 is ENHRY and CDR2 SYGVKD. The CDR3 sequence: CAISESRTQWGNEQFF. The CDR3 nucleotides read TGTGCCATCAGTGAGTCCAGGACCCAATGGGGCAATGAGCAGTTCTTC.

The genes are TRBV29-1 and TRBJ2-1; D is possibly TRBD1 (6 bases). Germline V CDR1 and CDR2: SQVTM, ANQGSEA. The CDR3 is 15 residues long. Trimming stripped 0 bases from V and 2 bases from J, with 11 bases between. CDR3 in DNA: TGCAGCGTTGAAGATCCGGACAGTGCCTACAATGAGCAGTTCTTC. Amino acid sequence: CSVEDPDSAYNEQFF.

The J gene is TRBJ2-3, the V gene TRBV2; perhaps TRBD1 as D (5 bases). Per the germline V gene, CDR1 is SNHLY and CDR2 is FYNNEI. CDR3 length: 15 residues. V shed 6 bases and J shed 3 bases, with 16 bases lying between them. This chain's CDR3 is CASRSAQGLTDTQYF. The CDR3 coding sequence is TGTGCCAGCAGGTCGGCGCAGGGCTTAACAGATACGCAGTATTTT.

CDR3 amino acids: CASSPRGGRGLNEQFF. DNA for the CDR3: TGTGCCAGCAGCCCCCGCGGCGGGCGGGGCCTCAATGAGCAGTTCTTC. The chain uses TRBV7-9 and TRBJ2-1, with D tentatively TRBD2 (6 bases). Between the trimmed V and J ends, which lost 5 bases and 6 bases, there was a span of 20 bases. The germline V gene encodes CDR1 SEHNR and CDR2 FQNEAQ (reference sequence). The CDR3 runs to 16 residues.

This chain connects TRBV3-1 to TRBJ1-1; D is unresolved. CDR3 length: 16 amino acids. Trimming cost V 2 bases and J 5 bases, with 18 bases left between them. Germline assignment: CDR1 LGHDT and CDR2 YNNKEL (reference sequence). CDR3 in amino acids: CASSQLKPHGPTEAFF. The CDR3 DNA reads as TGTGCCAGCAGCCAACTGAAGCCTCATGGCCCGACTGAAGCTTTCTTT.

The chain couples TRBV12-3 or TRBV12-4 to TRBJ2-7; D uncertain. V lost 8 bases and J 5 bases, leaving 19 bases between the germline ends. The CDR3 covers 14 residues. The CDR3 DNA follows: TGTGCCAGCCAGGAGTCATCTGGGCACCACGAGCAGTACTTC. Encoded protein: CASQESSGHHEQYF.

This clonotype has just a few counts. V gene TRBV7-9 combines with J gene TRBJ2-2, with D uncertain. The V end was cut by 5 bases, the J end by 6 bases, with 10 bases between. The CDR3 sequence is 13 residues long. Germline CDR1 SEHNR, CDR2 FQNEAQ (reference sequence). The CDR3 DNA follows: TGTGCCAGCAGCCCGGAAGTACCCGGGGAGCTGTTTTTT. It encodes CASSPEVPGELFF.

The chain joins TRBV29-1 to TRBJ2-2; a possible D gene is TRBD1 (5 bases). Germline-derived CDR1 and CDR2 are SQVTM and ANQGSEA. CDR3 size: 12 residues. V lost 7 bases, J lost 7 bases, and 13 bases lay in between. CDR3 sequence reads: CSGTGARGELFF. CDR3 DNA: TGCAGCGGTACAGGCGCCCGCGGGGAGCTGTTTTTT.

The chain uses TRBV7-2 and TRBJ2-7; weak D call: TRBD2 (6 bases). The CDR3 is 10 amino acids. Germline V gene sequence: CDR1 SGHTA, CDR2 FQGNSA. Trimming took off 9 bases at V and 5 bases at J, with 8 bases between the two ends. The CDR3 sequence is CARPGDEQYF. The DNA for the CDR3 is TGTGCCAGGCCGGGGGACGAGCAGTACTTC. Full variable domain (rest looked up from reference TRBV7-2 and TRBJ2-7): GAGVSQSPSNKVTEKGKDVELRCDPISGHTALYWYRQSLGQGLEFLIYFQGNSAPDKSGLPSDRFSAERTGGSVSTLTIQRTQQEDSAVYLCARPGDEQYFGPGTRLTVT.

This clonotype showed up just a few times. The chain carries TRBV12-3 or TRBV12-4 and TRBJ2-5; 12 nucleotides agree with TRBD1. V lost 3 bases, J lost 3 bases, and 5 bases stayed unmatched. This CDR3 has 16 residues. The CDR3: CASSLGDRGREETQYF. CDR3 coding DNA: TGTGCCAGCAGTTTGGGGGACAGGGGGCGAGAAGAGACCCAGTACTTC.

CDR3 DNA sequence: TGTGCCAGCAGCCAAGACGACGGACAGGGCTATGGCTACACCTTC. This translates into CASSQDDGQGYGYTF. The J gene is TRBJ1-2, the V gene TRBV3-1; 8 nucleotides align to TRBD1. Germline V gene lookup returns CDR1 LGHDT and CDR2 YNNKEL (reference sequence). This CDR3 is 15 amino acids long. The junction had 4 bases not matched to a gene; V was cut back by 0 bases and J by 4 bases.

The J gene is TRBJ2-4, the V gene TRBV7-9; no clear D. From germline, CDR1 is SEHNR and CDR2 FQNEAQ (reference sequence). The length of the CDR3 is 15 residues. Trimming took off 0 bases at V and 1 base at J, with 7 bases between the two ends. Here the CDR3 reads CASSLAGPAKNIQYF. The CDR3 DNA reads TGTGCCAGCAGCTTAGCAGGGCCGGCCAAAAACATTCAGTACTTC.

The chain has TRBV7-2 and TRBJ2-3; no firm D call. The germline V gene has CDR1 SGHTA and CDR2 FQGNSA. This CDR3 is 15 amino acids long. Trimming removed 0 bases from V and 3 bases from J, with 10 bases in between. The CDR3, as DNA: TGTGCCAGCAGCTTAGCTCCCGCTTTAACAGATACGCAGTATTTT. This gives the protein CASSLAPALTDTQYF.

In this sample, this clonotype turned up once. The chain joins TRBV7-6 to TRBJ2-7; 7 bases are shared with TRBD2. The CDR3 length is 15 residues. Germline-derived CDR1 and CDR2 are SGHVS and FNYEAQ. Trimming took 5 bases from V and 0 from J; bases not matched to a gene: 7. CDR3: CASSQTGTNSYEQYF. The CDR3 region has the DNA TGTGCCAGCAGCCAAACCGGGACTAACTCCTACGAGCAGTACTTC. Filled out from reference TRBV7-6 and TRBJ2-7, the complete variable domain reads GAGVSQSPRYKVTKRGQDVALRCDPISGHVSLYWYRQALGQGPEFLTYFNYEAQQDKSGLPNDRFSAERPEGSISTLTIQRTEQRDSAMYRCASSQTGTNSYEQYFGPGTRLTVT.

The DNA of the CDR3 is TGCGCCAGCAGCCAAGATTGGCCAGCACACGAGCAGTACTTC. It encodes CASSQDWPAHEQYF. This chain joins TRBV4-1 and TRBJ2-7; D not resolved. Trimming took off 0 bases at V and 5 bases at J, with 11 bases between the two ends. The CDR3 is made up of 14 amino acids. CDR1 is MGHRA, CDR2 YSYEKL, per germline.

V is TRBV12-3 or TRBV12-4 and J is TRBJ2-1, with TRBD2 matching 14 bases. Trimming took 6 bases from V and 6 from J; bases not matched to a gene: 4. The CDR3 runs to 15 residues. The CDR3 region is CASRSTSGGANEQFF. DNA of the CDR3: TGTGCCAGCAGGTCGACTAGCGGGGGGGCCAATGAGCAGTTCTTC.

This CDR3 is CASSPGGRSSYNEQFF. DNA of the CDR3: TGTGCCAGCAGCCCCGGGGGGAGGAGCTCCTACAATGAGCAGTTCTTC. The J gene is TRBJ2-1, the V gene TRBV12-3 or TRBV12-4, with 7 bases aligning to TRBD2. The CDR3 consists of 16 residues. After removal of 6 bases from V and 0 bases from J, the junction contained 8 bases not matched to a gene.

This sequence joins TRBV7-6 and TRBJ2-5; D gene ambiguous. The germline CDR1 and CDR2 sequences are SGHVS and FNYEAQ. The CDR3 is 16 amino acids. V was shortened by 0 bases and J by 6 bases, with 17 bases between the two germline ends. The CDR3 DNA follows: TGTGCCAGCAGCTTAGCGTGGGGTGGGTTATCGAAGACCCAGTACTTC. As protein: CASSLAWGGLSKTQYF. The variable domain in full, with the rest retrieved from reference TRBV7-6 and TRBJ2-5, is GAGVSQSPRYKVTKRGQDVALRCDPISGHVSLYWYRQALGQGPEFLTYFNYEAQQDKSGLPNDRFSAERPEGSISTLTIQRTEQRDSAMYRCASSLAWGGLSKTQYFGPGTRLLVL.

This clonotype was detected a few times. CDR3 bases: TGTGCCAGCACCCCAGGGCAGGCGAGCACAGATACGCAGTATTTT. Translating it yields CASTPGQASTDTQYF. The chain joins TRBV12-3 or TRBV12-4 to TRBJ2-3; D may be TRBD1 (5 bases). This CDR3 has 15 residues. Trimming took 7 bases from V and 0 from J, leaving 14 bases between them.

This chain joins TRBV10-3 and TRBJ2-4; D is unresolved. The DNA end is a closer match to TRBJ2-7, so the J assignment may be wrong. Germline assignment: CDR1 ENHRY and CDR2 SYGVKD. The CDR3 consists of 14 residues. The CDR3 nucleotides read TGTGCCATCAGTGATATCCAGATTGCCTACGAGCAGTACTTC. It translates to CAISDIQIAYEQYF.

The chain links TRBV12-3 or TRBV12-4 to TRBJ2-5; TRBD2 aligns across 13 bases. Trimming at V came to 0 bases and at J to 3 bases, leaving 7 bases not matched to a gene. There are 18 residues in the CDR3. CDR3 protein: CASSLAPPGLAGKETQYF. The DNA for the CDR3 is TGTGCCAGCAGTTTAGCACCGCCGGGACTAGCGGGGAAAGAGACCCAGTACTTC.

The rearrangement uses TRBV7-9 and TRBJ1-4, with a tentative D call TRBD1 (6 bases). Trimming shortened V by 4 bases and J by 5 bases, and 14 bases separated the two germline ends. The length of the CDR3 is 15 residues. Germline V CDR1 and CDR2: SEHNR, FQNEAQ (reference sequence). The CDR3, as DNA: TGTGCCAGCAGCTCCGCAGGGGATGTGAATGAAAAACTGTTTTTT. It translates to CASSSAGDVNEKLFF.

This clonotype has only a few counts. The chain is built from TRBV15 and TRBJ2-3; D remains ambiguous. Trimming took off 0 bases at V and 8 bases at J, with 6 bases between the two ends. Germline-derived CDR1 and CDR2 are LNHNV and YYDKDF (reference sequence). The CDR3 spans 12 residues. The CDR3 DNA sequence: TGTGCCACCAGCAGAGATGTGGTTACGCAGTATTTT. This codes for CATSRDVVTQYF.